Following are 20 T cell receptor beta chains from one sample sequenced in a study of cytomegalovirus exposure and HLA in healthy donors. With 60 Vbeta and 13 Jbeta primers, the PCR was carried out. Sequencing used immunoSEQ multiplex PCR; TCRdb keeps in-frame clones, though not all of them. The table includes 120,000 or so clones, under 80% detected once. Source material: PBMCs. The receptor set was obtained from a man aged 55 to 69 in good health and CMV-seropositive.

As to this clone: The junction does not match germline at one end; this may be a read error. The chain has TRBV18 and TRBJ1-4; D unresolved. Per the germline V gene, CDR1 is KGHSH and CDR2 is LQKENI. This CDR3 is 15 amino acids long. The CDR3 nucleotides are TGTGCCAGCTCCCCACGGCGGCCAGAGGGCGAAAAACTGTTTTTT. Its protein product is CASSPRRPEGEKLFF.

There are a few counts of this clone. The V and J genes are TRBV6-1 and TRBJ2-3, with D perhaps TRBD1 (6 bases). The V end was cut by 7 bases, the J end by 6 bases, with 17 bases between. The CDR3 has 14 amino acids. CDR1 MNHNS and CDR2 SASEGT come from the germline V gene. The CDR3 sequence is CASTRTVPPDTQYF. The CDR3 region has the DNA TGTGCCAGCACCAGGACAGTACCACCGGATACGCAGTATTTT.

The chain carries TRBV2 and TRBJ1-5; D is uncertain. The germline V gene encodes CDR1 SNHLY and CDR2 FYNNEI. This CDR3 spans 13 amino acids. Trimming left V 5 bases short and J 7 bases short, with 12 bases between. The CDR3 is CASSLDNSQPQHF. The DNA for the CDR3 is TGTGCCAGCAGTCTCGACAATTCCCAGCCCCAGCATTTT.

This chain connects TRBV6-5 to TRBJ2-1; unclear D gene. From germline, CDR1 is MNHEY and CDR2 SVGAGI. The length of the CDR3 is 13 residues. Trimming removed 5 bases from V and 4 bases from J, with 9 bases in between. The CDR3 DNA reads as TGTGCCAGCAGTAAACGACTGTACAATGAGCAGTTCTTC. Protein: CASSKRLYNEQFF.

This clone was observed a single time. This CDR3 reads CASSLAGGGAKGTDTQYF. The CDR3 DNA reads as TGTGCCAGCAGCTTGGCGGGCGGGGGGGCCAAAGGCACAGATACGCAGTATTTT. The chain links TRBV7-9 to TRBJ2-3; 9 bases are shared with TRBD2. The CDR3 runs 18 residues. The ends lost 3 bases at V and 1 base at J; junction bases unmatched: 11. CDR1 and CDR2 from the germline V gene are SEHNR and FQNEAQ (reference sequence).

This chain uses TRBV29-1 with TRBJ1-2, with D maybe TRBD1 (6 bases). Per germline, CDR1 SQVTM and CDR2 ANQGSEA. V was shortened by 3 bases and J by 2 bases, with 13 bases between the two germline ends. The CDR3 length is 14 residues. This CDR3 reads CSVEGRGKNYGYTF. Here the CDR3 DNA reads TGCAGCGTTGAGGGCAGGGGCAAAAACTATGGCTACACCTTC.

V and J are TRBV4-2 and TRBJ2-3; 7 nucleotides line up with TRBD2. Trimming took 4 bases from V and 2 from J; bases not matched to a gene: 12. This CDR3 has 17 amino acids. Germline loops: CDR1 LGHNA, CDR2 YNFKEQ. This CDR3 reads CASSPRGLAAYTDTQYF. CDR3 bases: TGTGCCAGCAGCCCCCGAGGGCTAGCGGCATACACAGATACGCAGTATTTT.

In DNA, the CDR3 is TGCGCCAGCAGCTATTCGACACCGAGCTCCTACGAGCAGTACTTC. This translates into CASSYSTPSSYEQYF. This chain connects TRBV5-1 to TRBJ2-7; D not resolved. The CDR3 contains 15 residues. In germline, CDR1 is SGHRS, CDR2 YFSETQ. Trimming removed 3 bases at V and 0 bases at J, with 13 bases between.

The chain combines TRBV15 with TRBJ2-1; 9 nucleotides match TRBD2. Germline V gives CDR1 LNHNV, CDR2 YYDKDF (reference sequence). This CDR3 contains 16 residues. Trimming at V came to 0 bases and at J to 8 bases, leaving 8 bases not matched to a gene. The CDR3 DNA is TGTGCCACCAGCAGAGATCGGGCGGGGGGGGGCGATGAGCAGTTCTTC. Amino acid sequence: CATSRDRAGGGDEQFF.

The V and J genes are TRBV5-1 and TRBJ1-1; possible D gene TRBD1, 6 bases. The length of the CDR3 is 14 residues. Trimming shortened V by 4 bases and J by 4 bases, and 14 bases separated the two germline ends. The germline gives CDR1 SGHRS, CDR2 YFSETQ. The CDR3 nucleotides read TGCGCCAGCAGCCAAGGCTTAGGGGGCACTGAAGCTTTCTTT. Translating gives CASSQGLGGTEAFF.

The chain couples TRBV11-2 to TRBJ2-1; D might be TRBD1 (6 bases). The CDR3 has 11 amino acids. Germline CDR1 SGHAT, CDR2 FQNNGV. V lost 6 bases and J lost 10, with 10 bases in between. CDR3 sequence (DNA): TGTGCCAGCAGGTCAGGGACAGAGCAGTTCTTC. This gives the protein CASRSGTEQFF.

V is TRBV5-5 and J is TRBJ1-6; no definite D call. Germline assignment: CDR1 SGHKS and CDR2 YYEKEE (reference sequence). Trimming removed 3 bases from V and 7 bases from J, with 17 bases in between. The length of the CDR3 is 16 residues. Here the CDR3 reads CASSYYDWVGNSPLHF. CDR3 in DNA: TGTGCCAGCAGCTACTATGATTGGGTCGGCAATTCACCCCTCCACTTT.

This clone was recorded once. This chain uses TRBV2 with TRBJ1-3; D not certain. The germline gives CDR1 SNHLY, CDR2 FYNNEI. The CDR3 is 13 amino acids. Trimming took off 0 bases at V and 9 bases at J, with 9 bases between the two ends. The CDR3 nucleotides are TGTGCCAGCAGTGAAGCCCTAGGCAGCACCATATATTTT. Its protein product is CASSEALGSTIYF.

The chain employs TRBV19 and TRBJ2-7, with D maybe TRBD1 (5 bases). The CDR3 has 13 residues. Deletions cut 5 bases from V and 6 bases from J, with 14 bases between. The germline gives CDR1 LNHDA, CDR2 SQIVND (reference sequence). For the CDR3, the DNA is TGTGCCAGTAGTGCCGAGACAGTCAGCGAGCAGTACTTC. This translates into CASSAETVSEQYF.

This chain joins TRBV11-2 and TRBJ2-5, with 15 positions matching TRBD2. Germline assignment: CDR1 SGHAT and CDR2 FQNNGV. The V segment lost 5 bases and the J segment 4 bases; nucleotides outside the gene matches: 5. The CDR3 sequence is 16 residues long. CDR3 coding DNA: TGTGCCAGCAGCCCTAGGACTAGCGGGAGGGGAGAGACCCAGTACTTC. Translation gives CASSPRTSGRGETQYF.

CDR3 sequence: CASSRTGFGNTIYF. CDR3 nucleotide sequence: TGTGCCAGCAGTCGGACAGGGTTCGGAAACACCATATATTTT. J is TRBJ1-3 and V is TRBV27; 8 bases agree with TRBD1. This CDR3 contains 14 residues. Germline lookup yields CDR1 MNHEY and CDR2 SMNVEV (reference sequence). The ends lost 5 bases at V and 4 bases at J; junction bases unmatched: 4.

There are a few counts of this clone. The rearrangement links TRBV6-5 to TRBJ2-7; 13 bases are shared with TRBD2. The CDR3 loop spans 15 amino acids. The V gene end was trimmed by 4 bases and the J gene end by 7 bases; junction bases not matched to a gene: 7. Germline CDR1 reads MNHEY; CDR2 reads SVGAGI. The CDR3, as DNA: TGTGCCAGCAGTTCGGGACTAGCGGGAACCGGGGAGCAGTACTTC. Protein: CASSSGLAGTGEQYF.

This clone was seen more than once but under ten times. V is TRBV10-3 and J is TRBJ2-7; D uncertain. CDR3 size: 12 residues. The germline V gene has CDR1 ENHRY and CDR2 SYGVKD. V lost 6 bases, J lost 7 bases, and 13 bases lay in between. The DNA of the CDR3 is TGTGCCATCAGCCCCCCCACGGGTGAGCAGTACTTC. It encodes CAISPPTGEQYF.

The chain links TRBV7-2 to TRBJ1-1; D remains ambiguous. V lost 5 bases to trimming and J lost 3 bases, with 16 bases between them. Germline CDR1 reads SGHTA; CDR2 reads FQGNSA. The CDR3 is 15 amino acids. CDR3 protein: CASSRARALDTEAFF. In nucleotides, the CDR3 is TGTGCCAGCAGCCGGGCGCGGGCCTTGGACACTGAAGCTTTCTTT.

The chain combines TRBV10-3 with TRBJ1-2, with D hard to call. From germline, CDR1 is ENHRY and CDR2 SYGVKD. Trimming took off 0 bases at V and 10 bases at J, with 6 bases between the two ends. This CDR3 comprises 11 residues. CDR3 DNA sequence: TGTGCCATCAGTGAGTCGAGACTCTACACCTTC. Translation: CAISESRLYTF.